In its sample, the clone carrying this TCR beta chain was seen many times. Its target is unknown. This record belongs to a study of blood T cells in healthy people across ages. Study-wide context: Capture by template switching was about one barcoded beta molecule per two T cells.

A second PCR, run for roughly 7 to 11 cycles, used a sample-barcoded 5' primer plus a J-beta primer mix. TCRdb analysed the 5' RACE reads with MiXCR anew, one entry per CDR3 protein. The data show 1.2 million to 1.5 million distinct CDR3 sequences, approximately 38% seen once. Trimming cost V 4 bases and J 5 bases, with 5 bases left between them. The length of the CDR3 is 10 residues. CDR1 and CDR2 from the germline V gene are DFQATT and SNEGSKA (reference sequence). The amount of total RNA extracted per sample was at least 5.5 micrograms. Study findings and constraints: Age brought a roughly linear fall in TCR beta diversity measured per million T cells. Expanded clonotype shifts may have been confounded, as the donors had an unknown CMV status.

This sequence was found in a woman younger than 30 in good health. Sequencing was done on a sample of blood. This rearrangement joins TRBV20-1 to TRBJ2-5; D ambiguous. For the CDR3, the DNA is TGCAGTGCTAATAGGGAGACCCAGTACTTC. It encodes CSANRETQYF.